A few counts support the clone carrying this TCR beta chain. Its antigen is not known. Here immunoSEQ multiplex PCR was the method, and the copy in TCRdb shows in-frame clones only, minus some. The sample yields around 78,000 clones, approximately 80% seen once. This sample was included in a study of T cells in localized non-small cell lung cancer. Points from the study as a whole: Sequencing was restricted to one tumor region; therefore, heterogeneity remains possible. Exceeding tumor, uninvolved adjacent lung had the highest T cell clonality.

V was cut by 0 bases and J by 7 bases, with 10 bases left in between. The CDR3 runs to 13 residues. CDR1 and CDR2 from the germline V gene are SGHNT and YYREEE (reference sequence). This TCR was sampled from a female donor over 55 with stage I lung adenocarcinoma. The material was peripheral blood, obtained before any cancer treatment. This chain joins TRBV5-4 and TRBJ1-2; D is uncertain. The DNA of the CDR3 is TGTGCCAGCAGCTTGGGTCAGCCCTCTGGCTACACCTTC. Encoded protein: CASSLGQPSGYTF. Using reference TRBV5-4 and TRBJ1-2 for the parts outside the CDR3, the full variable domain is ETGVTQSPTHLIKTRGQQVTLRCSSQSGHNTVSWYQQALGQGPQFIFQYYREEENGRGNFPPRFSGLQFPNYSSELNVNALELDDSALYLCASSLGQPSGYTFGSGTRLTVV.